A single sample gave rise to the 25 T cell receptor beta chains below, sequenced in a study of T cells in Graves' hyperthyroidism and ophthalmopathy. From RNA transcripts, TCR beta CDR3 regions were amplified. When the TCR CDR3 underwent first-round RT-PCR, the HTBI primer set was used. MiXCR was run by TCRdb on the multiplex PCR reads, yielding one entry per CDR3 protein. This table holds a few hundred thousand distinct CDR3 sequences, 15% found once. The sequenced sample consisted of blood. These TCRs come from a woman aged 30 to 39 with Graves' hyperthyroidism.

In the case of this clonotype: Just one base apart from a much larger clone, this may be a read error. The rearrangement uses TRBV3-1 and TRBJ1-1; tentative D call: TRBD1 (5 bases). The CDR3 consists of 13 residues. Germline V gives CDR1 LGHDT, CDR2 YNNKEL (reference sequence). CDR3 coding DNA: TGTGCCGGCAGCCTGACAGCCAACACTGAAGCTTTCTTT. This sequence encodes CAGSLTANTEAFF.

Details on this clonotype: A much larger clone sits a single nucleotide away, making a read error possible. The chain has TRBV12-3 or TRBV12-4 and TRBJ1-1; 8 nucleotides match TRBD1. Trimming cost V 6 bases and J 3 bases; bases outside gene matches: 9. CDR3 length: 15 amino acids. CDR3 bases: TGTGCCAGCAGAGTGTTAGGACAGGGCCACACTGAAGCTTTCTTT. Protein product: CASRVLGQGHTEAFF.

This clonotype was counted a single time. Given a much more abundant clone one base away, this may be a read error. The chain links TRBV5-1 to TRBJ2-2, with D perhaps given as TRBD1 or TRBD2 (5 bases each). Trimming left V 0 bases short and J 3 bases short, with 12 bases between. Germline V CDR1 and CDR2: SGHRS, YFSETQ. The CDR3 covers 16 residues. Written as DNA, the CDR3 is TGCGCCAGCAGCTTGGCCACACTAGGGGACACCGGGGAGCTGTTTTTT. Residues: CASSLATLGDTGELFF.

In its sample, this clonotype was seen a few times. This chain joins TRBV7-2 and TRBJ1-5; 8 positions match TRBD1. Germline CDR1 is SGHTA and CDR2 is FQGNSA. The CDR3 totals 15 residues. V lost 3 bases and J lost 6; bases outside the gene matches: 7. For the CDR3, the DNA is TGTGCCAGCAGCTTGCGGCAGGGGGCAGGTCAGCCCCAGCATTTT. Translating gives CASSLRQGAGQPQHF.

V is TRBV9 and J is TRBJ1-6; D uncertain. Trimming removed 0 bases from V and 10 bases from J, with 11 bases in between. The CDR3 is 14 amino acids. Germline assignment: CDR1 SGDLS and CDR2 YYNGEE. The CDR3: CASSVVEGGSPLHF. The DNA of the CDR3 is TGTGCCAGCAGCGTAGTGGAAGGCGGCTCACCCCTCCACTTT.

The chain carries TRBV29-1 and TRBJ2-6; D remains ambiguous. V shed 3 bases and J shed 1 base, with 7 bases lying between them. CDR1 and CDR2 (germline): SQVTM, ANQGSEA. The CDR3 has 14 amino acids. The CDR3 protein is CSVDTPSGANVLTF. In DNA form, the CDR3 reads TGCAGCGTTGATACACCTTCTGGGGCCAACGTCCTGACTTTC.

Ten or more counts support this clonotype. The chain's CDR3 is CASRGRRPGANVLTF. The CDR3 coding sequence is TGTGCCAGCAGAGGGCGCCGGCCTGGGGCCAACGTCCTGACTTTC. The J gene is TRBJ2-6, the V gene TRBV12-3 or TRBV12-4, with unresolved D. The CDR3 has 15 residues. V was cut by 6 bases and J by 2 bases, with 11 bases left in between.

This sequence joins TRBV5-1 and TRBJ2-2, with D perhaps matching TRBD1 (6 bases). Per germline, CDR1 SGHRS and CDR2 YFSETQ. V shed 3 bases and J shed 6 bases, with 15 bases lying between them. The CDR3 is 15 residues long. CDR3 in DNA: TGCGCCAGCAGCTCAACCGCAGGGGTGTCCGGGGAGCTGTTTTTT. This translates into CASSSTAGVSGELFF.

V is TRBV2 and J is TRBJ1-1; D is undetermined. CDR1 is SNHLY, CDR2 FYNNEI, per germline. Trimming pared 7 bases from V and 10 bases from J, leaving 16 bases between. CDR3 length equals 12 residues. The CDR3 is CASNRGSYGAFF. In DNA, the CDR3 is TGTGCCAGCAATCGAGGTAGCTATGGAGCTTTCTTT. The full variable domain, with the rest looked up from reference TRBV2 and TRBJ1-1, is EPEVTQTPSHQVTQMGQEVILRCVPISNHLYFYWYRQILGQKVEFLVSFYNNEISEKSEIFDDQFSVERPDGSNFTLKIRSTKLEDSAMYFCASNRGSYGAFFGQGTRLTVV.

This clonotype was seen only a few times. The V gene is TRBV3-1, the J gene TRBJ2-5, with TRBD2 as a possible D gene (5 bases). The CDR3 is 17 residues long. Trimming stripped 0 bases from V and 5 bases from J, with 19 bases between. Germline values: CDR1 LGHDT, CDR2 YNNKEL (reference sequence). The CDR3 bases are TGTGCCAGCAGCCAAGAGTTGGAAGCGGCCCGAAGGGAGACCCAGTACTTC. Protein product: CASSQELEAARRETQYF.

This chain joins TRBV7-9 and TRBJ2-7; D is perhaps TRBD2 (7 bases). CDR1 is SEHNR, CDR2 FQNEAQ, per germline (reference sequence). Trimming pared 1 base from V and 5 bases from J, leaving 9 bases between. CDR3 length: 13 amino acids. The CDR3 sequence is CASSLEGGHEQYF. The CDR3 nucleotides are TGTGCCAGCAGCTTAGAGGGGGGGCACGAGCAGTACTTC.

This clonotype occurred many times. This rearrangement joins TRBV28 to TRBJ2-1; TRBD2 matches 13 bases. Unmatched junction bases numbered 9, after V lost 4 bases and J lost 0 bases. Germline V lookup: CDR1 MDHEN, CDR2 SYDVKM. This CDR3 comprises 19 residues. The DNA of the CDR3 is TGTGCCAGCAGTTCAGCAACACGACTAGCGGGAGGCTCCTACAATGAGCAGTTCTTC. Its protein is CASSSATRLAGGSYNEQFF.

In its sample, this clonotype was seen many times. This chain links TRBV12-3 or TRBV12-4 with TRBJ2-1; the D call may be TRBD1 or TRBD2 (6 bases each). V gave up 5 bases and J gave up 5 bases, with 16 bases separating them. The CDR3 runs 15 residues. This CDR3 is CASSQLRGQDNEQFF. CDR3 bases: TGTGCCAGCAGTCAGCTTCGGGGGCAGGACAATGAGCAGTTCTTC.

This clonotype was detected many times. The CDR3 coding sequence is TGCAGTGCTATCGGACTAGCGGGAGTGGATGAGCAGTTCTTC. This encodes CSAIGLAGVDEQFF. The chain recombines TRBV20-1 with TRBJ2-1; 13 bases are a match to TRBD2. V was clipped by 4 bases and J by 8 bases; unmatched bases: 5. Germline loops: CDR1 DFQATT, CDR2 SNEGSKA (reference sequence). CDR3 length: 14 residues.

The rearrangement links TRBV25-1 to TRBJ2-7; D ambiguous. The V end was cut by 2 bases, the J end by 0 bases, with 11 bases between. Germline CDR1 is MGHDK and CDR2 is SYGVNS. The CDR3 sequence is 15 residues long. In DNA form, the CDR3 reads TGTGCCAGCAGTGAAAGGACGGTAACCTCCTACGAGCAGTACTTC. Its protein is CASSERTVTSYEQYF.

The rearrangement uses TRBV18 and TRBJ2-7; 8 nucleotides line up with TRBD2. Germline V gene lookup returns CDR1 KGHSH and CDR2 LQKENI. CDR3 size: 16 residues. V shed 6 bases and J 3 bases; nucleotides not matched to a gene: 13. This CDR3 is CASSRTTSGEHYEQYF. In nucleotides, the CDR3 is TGTGCCAGCTCTCGTACCACTAGCGGAGAACACTACGAGCAGTACTTC. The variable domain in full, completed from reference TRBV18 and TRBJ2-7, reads NAGVMQNPRHLVRRRGQEARLRCSPMKGHSHVYWYRQLPEEGLKFMVYLQKENIIDESGMPKERFSAEFPKEGPSILRIQQVVRGDSAAYFCASSRTTSGEHYEQYFGPGTRLTVT.

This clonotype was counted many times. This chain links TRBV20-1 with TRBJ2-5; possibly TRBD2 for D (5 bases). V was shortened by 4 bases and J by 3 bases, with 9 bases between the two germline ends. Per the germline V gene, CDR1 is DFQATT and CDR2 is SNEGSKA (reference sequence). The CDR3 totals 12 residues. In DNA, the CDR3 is TGCAGTGCTAAGGACTGGAAAGAGACCCAGTACTTC. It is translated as CSAKDWKETQYF.

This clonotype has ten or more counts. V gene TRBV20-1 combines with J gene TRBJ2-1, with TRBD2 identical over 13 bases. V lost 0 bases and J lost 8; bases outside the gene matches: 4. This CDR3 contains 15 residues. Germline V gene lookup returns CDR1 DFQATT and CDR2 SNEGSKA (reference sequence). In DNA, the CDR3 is TGCAGTGCTAGAGAAACCGGGACTAGCGGGGATGAGCAGTTCTTC. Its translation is CSARETGTSGDEQFF.

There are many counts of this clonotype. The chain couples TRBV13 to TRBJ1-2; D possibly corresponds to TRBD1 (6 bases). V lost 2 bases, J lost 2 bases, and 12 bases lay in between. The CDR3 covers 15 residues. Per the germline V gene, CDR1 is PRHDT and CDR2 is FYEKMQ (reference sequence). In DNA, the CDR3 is TGTGCCAGCAGCTTAATTGGACAGTACAACTATGGCTACACCTTC. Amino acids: CASSLIGQYNYGYTF.

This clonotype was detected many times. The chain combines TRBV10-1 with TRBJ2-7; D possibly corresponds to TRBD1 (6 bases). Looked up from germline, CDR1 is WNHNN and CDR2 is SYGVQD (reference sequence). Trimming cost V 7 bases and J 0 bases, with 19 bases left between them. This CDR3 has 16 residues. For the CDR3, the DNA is TGCGCCAGCATAATTCGGGACACCTCACCCTCCTACGAGCAGTACTTC. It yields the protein CASIIRDTSPSYEQYF.

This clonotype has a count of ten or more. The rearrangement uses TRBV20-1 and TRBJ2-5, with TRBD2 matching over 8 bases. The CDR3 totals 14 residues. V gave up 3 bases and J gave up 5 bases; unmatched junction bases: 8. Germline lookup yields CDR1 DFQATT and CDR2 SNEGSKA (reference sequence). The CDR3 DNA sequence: TGCAGTGCTAGCGGGCTAGCGGGCCCCGAGACCCAGTACTTC. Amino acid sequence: CSASGLAGPETQYF.

CDR3 loop: CASSQGSPGLVASGANVLTF. The DNA for the CDR3 is TGTGCCAGCAGCCAAGGTTCGCCGGGACTAGTCGCCTCTGGGGCCAACGTCCTGACTTTC. J is TRBJ2-6 and V is TRBV3-1, with 8 bases that match TRBD2. CDR1 is LGHDT and CDR2 is YNNKEL in the germline V gene (reference sequence). The CDR3 is 20 amino acids. V lost 1 base, J lost 0 bases, and 11 bases stayed unmatched.

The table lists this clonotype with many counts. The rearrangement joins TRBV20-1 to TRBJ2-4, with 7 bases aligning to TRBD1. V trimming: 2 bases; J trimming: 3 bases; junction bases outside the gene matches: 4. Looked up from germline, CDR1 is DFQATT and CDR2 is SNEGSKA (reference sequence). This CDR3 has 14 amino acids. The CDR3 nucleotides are TGCAGTGCTAGATACGACAGGGTCAAAAACATTCAGTACTTC. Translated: CSARYDRVKNIQYF.

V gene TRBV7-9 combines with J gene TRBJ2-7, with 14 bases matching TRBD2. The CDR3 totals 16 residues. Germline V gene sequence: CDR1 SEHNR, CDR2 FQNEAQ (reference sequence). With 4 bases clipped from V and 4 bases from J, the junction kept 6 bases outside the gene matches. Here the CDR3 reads CASSSTGLAGGYEQYF. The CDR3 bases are TGTGCCAGCAGCTCCACCGGACTAGCGGGGGGATACGAGCAGTACTTC. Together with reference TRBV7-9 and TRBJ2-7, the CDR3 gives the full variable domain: DTGVSQNPRHKITKRGQNVTFRCDPISEHNRLYWYRQTLGQGPEFLTYFQNEAQLEKSRLLSDRFSAERPKGSFSTLEIQRTEQGDSAMYLCASSSTGLAGGYEQYFGPGTRLTVT.

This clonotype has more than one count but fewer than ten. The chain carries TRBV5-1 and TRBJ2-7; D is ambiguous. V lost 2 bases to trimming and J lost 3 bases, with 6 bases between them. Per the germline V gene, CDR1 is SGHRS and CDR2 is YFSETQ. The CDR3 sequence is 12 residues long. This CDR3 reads CASSFDVYEQYF. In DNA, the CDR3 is TGCGCCAGCAGCTTCGATGTCTACGAGCAGTACTTC.